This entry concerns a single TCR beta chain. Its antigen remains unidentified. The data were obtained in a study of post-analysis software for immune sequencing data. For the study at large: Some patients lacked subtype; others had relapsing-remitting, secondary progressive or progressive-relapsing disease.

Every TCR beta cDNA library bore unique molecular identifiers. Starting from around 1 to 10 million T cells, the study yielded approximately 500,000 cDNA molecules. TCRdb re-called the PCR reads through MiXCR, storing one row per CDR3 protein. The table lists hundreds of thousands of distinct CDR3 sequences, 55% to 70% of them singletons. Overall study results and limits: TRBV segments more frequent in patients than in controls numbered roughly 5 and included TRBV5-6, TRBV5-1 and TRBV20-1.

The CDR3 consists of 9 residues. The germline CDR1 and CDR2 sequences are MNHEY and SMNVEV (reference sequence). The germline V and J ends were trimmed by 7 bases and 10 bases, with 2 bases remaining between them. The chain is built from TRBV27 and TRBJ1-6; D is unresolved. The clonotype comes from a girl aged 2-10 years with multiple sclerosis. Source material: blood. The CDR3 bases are TGTGCCAGCAAATCACCCCTCCACTTT. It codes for CASKSPLHF.